This TCR beta chain derives from a study of T-cell memory formation after mild COVID-19. Study results and limitations: Among clones peaking at day 37 in the second wave, SARS-CoV-2 specificity remained unconfirmed. Certain responding clones were present in pre-infection memory, suggesting participation of cross-reactive memory.

This clonotype was observed a handful of times. What it recognizes is unknown. Each CDR3 protein is one row after TCRdb ran MiXCR on the 5' RACE reads. The table includes 350,000 to 500,000 distinct CDR3 sequences, 20% to 25% detected once. V lost 6 bases, J lost 10 bases, and 15 bases stayed unmatched. The CDR3 contains 15 residues. Germline assignment: CDR1 MDHEN and CDR2 SYDVKM. The sequenced material came from PBMCs or a T cell subset sorted from them (not recorded which). The clonotype comes from an adult woman who had mild COVID-19 (a few samples of this study predate the infection). Cell type and time point are not known. The chain recombines TRBV28 with TRBJ1-5, with 7 bases aligning to TRBD1. The CDR3 loop is CASRRGQPGAQPQHF. DNA of the CDR3: TGTGCCAGCAGGAGGGGACAGCCCGGCGCGCAACCCCAGCATTTT.